Presented here are 23 T cell receptor beta chains from one specimen sequenced in a study of Ad26.COV2.S vaccination and SARS-CoV-2 variants. TCRdb keeps only in-frame clones here, not all; method: immunoSEQ multiplex PCR. This table has 300,000 to 400,000 clones, roughly 90% appearing once. Specified treatment: some 20 received Ad26.COV2.S at low or high dose, single or two shots; several received placebo; per-sample allocation not given. Samples came from day 63 after the first vaccine or placebo injection. The material sequenced was peripheral blood, taken in a trial of Ad26.COV2.S vaccine versus placebo. All receptors derive from a person aged 18 to 59 who received the Ad26.COV2.S COVID-19 vaccine or a placebo.

This chain joins TRBV6-5 and TRBJ2-7; 8 bases agree with TRBD1. After removal of 4 bases from V and 7 bases from J, the junction contained 15 bases not matched to a gene. Looked up from germline, CDR1 is MNHEY and CDR2 is SVGAGI. The CDR3 has 16 residues. CDR3 protein: CASSFGTGPGRSEQYF. The CDR3, as DNA: TGTGCCAGCAGTTTCGGGACAGGCCCGGGTCGGTCGGAGCAGTACTTC.

The chain recombines TRBV3-1 (or the pseudogene TRBV3-2) with TRBJ2-5; 10 bases are a match to TRBD1. With V trimmed by 1 base and J by 0 bases, 2 bases remained unmatched. Germline-derived CDR1 and CDR2 are LGHDT and YNNKEL (reference sequence). CDR3 length: 16 residues. The CDR3 protein is CASSQGTGGHQETQYF. The CDR3 DNA reads TGTGCCAGCAGCCAAGGGACAGGGGGGCACCAAGAGACCCAGTACTTC.

The chain combines TRBV19 with TRBJ1-5; a possible D gene is TRBD1 (5 bases). The CDR3 is made up of 15 amino acids. Per the germline V gene, CDR1 is LNHDA and CDR2 is SQIVND (reference sequence). V was cut by 5 bases and J by 2 bases, with 13 bases left in between. The CDR3 is CASSLQGLGNQPQHF. Written as DNA, the CDR3 is TGTGCCAGTAGTCTTCAGGGTCTTGGCAATCAGCCCCAGCATTTT.

The chain recombines TRBV7-3 with TRBJ2-3; no clear D. Deletions cut 7 bases from V and 0 bases from J, with 14 bases between. This CDR3 is built from 15 residues. Per germline, CDR1 SGHTA and CDR2 FQGTGA. The CDR3 here is CASTMTAASTDTQYF. For the CDR3, the DNA is TGTGCCAGCACAATGACGGCGGCTAGCACAGATACGCAGTATTTT.

The V call is TRBV5-8, the J call TRBJ1-1; TRBD1 matches at 9 bases. The length of the CDR3 is 13 residues. With 3 bases clipped from V and 11 bases from J, the junction kept 8 bases outside the gene matches. Germline CDR1 SGHTS, CDR2 YDEGEE. CDR3 sequence (DNA): TGTGCCAGCAGCTGGGGACAGGGCAAGGGGGCTTTCTTT. This sequence encodes CASSWGQGKGAFF.

CDR3 coding DNA: TGCAGCGGGGGGGGTAGGACAGGGCGATACAATGAGCAGTTCTTC. The encoded protein is CSGGGRTGRYNEQFF. This chain connects TRBV29-1 to TRBJ2-1; D possibly corresponds to TRBD1 (8 bases). The V end was cut by 7 bases, the J end by 4 bases, with 20 bases between. Germline values: CDR1 SQVTM, CDR2 ANQGSEA. The CDR3 spans 15 residues.

The rearrangement links TRBV30 to TRBJ1-3; unclear D gene. Trimming shortened V by 3 bases and J by 0 bases, and 12 bases separated the two germline ends. The CDR3 runs to 15 residues. Germline-derived CDR1 and CDR2 are GTSNPN and SVGIG (reference sequence). Here the CDR3 reads CAWSPLGLSGNTIYF. The CDR3 DNA reads as TGTGCCTGGAGCCCGCTGGGCCTCTCTGGAAACACCATATATTTT.

This chain links TRBV19 with TRBJ2-6, with D possibly being TRBD1 or TRBD2 (6 bases each). Germline CDR1 reads LNHDA; CDR2 reads SQIVND (reference sequence). The V end lost 4 bases, the J end lost 4 bases, and 14 bases lay between the germline ends. This CDR3 contains 16 residues. CDR3 DNA: TGTGCCAGTAGTACCCACCCGGGGGCGGGGGCCAACGTCCTGACTTTC. Protein sequence: CASSTHPGAGANVLTF.

V and J are TRBV6-2 or TRBV6-3 and TRBJ2-1; unclear D gene. V was clipped by 6 bases and J by 0 bases, with 12 bases between them. The CDR3 has 15 residues. Looked up from germline, CDR1 is MNHEY and CDR2 is SVGEGT. The CDR3 is CASSKQQYSYNEQFF. The CDR3 nucleotides are TGTGCCAGCAGCAAACAGCAGTACTCCTACAATGAGCAGTTCTTC.

This clone has a handful of counts. The V gene is TRBV5-6, the J gene TRBJ2-7; 7 nucleotides align to TRBD2. V lost 7 bases and J lost 0; bases outside the gene matches: 4. The CDR3 consists of 13 residues. CDR1 and CDR2 from the germline V gene are SGHDT and YYEEEE. The CDR3 DNA follows: TGTGCCAGCGGCGGGGGAAACTCCTACGAGCAGTACTTC. Protein: CASGGGNSYEQYF.

V usage is TRBV3-1 (or the pseudogene TRBV3-2) and J usage is TRBJ2-6, with a tentative D call TRBD1 (5 bases). Germline V CDR1 and CDR2: LGHDT, YNNKEL (reference sequence). This CDR3 comprises 18 residues. V lost 2 bases, J lost 0 bases, and 14 bases lay in between. CDR3 bases: TGTGCCAGCAGCCAACCCTATCAGGGCTTCTCTGGGGCCAACGTCCTGACTTTC. Its translation: CASSQPYQGFSGANVLTF.

The gene calls are TRBV11-3 and TRBJ2-1, with TRBD1 matching 7 bases. The CDR3 is made up of 14 amino acids. Germline V lookup: CDR1 SGHNT, CDR2 YENEEA. With 4 bases clipped from V and 6 bases from J, the junction kept 6 bases outside the gene matches. The DNA of the CDR3 is TGTGCCAGCAGCTCACACTCAGGGGGCAATGAGCAGTTCTTC. Protein: CASSSHSGGNEQFF.

This rearrangement joins TRBV29-1 to TRBJ1-1; 7 bases fit TRBD1. The CDR3 consists of 15 residues. Germline-derived CDR1 and CDR2 are SQVTM and ANQGSEA. V gave up 3 bases and J gave up 1 base; unmatched junction bases: 8. Here the CDR3 reads CSVEFLTGTNTEAFF. As DNA, the CDR3 is TGCAGCGTTGAGTTCCTGACAGGGACGAACACTGAAGCTTTCTTT. Filled out from reference TRBV29-1 and TRBJ1-1, the complete variable domain reads SAVISQKPSRDICQRGTSLTIQCQVDSQVTMMFWYRQQPGQSLTLIATANQGSEATYESGFVIDKFPISRPNLTFSTLTVSNMSPEDSSIYLCSVEFLTGTNTEAFFGQGTRLTVV.

The rearrangement joins TRBV15 to TRBJ1-5; TRBD1 might be the D (6 bases). There are 14 residues in the CDR3. Per the germline V gene, CDR1 is LNHNV and CDR2 is YYDKDF (reference sequence). V gave up 4 bases and J gave up 7 bases, with 14 bases separating them. The CDR3 spells CATSNTGNWQPQHF. In DNA, the CDR3 is TGTGCCACCAGCAATACAGGGAATTGGCAGCCCCAGCATTTT.

The chain is built from TRBV7-8 and TRBJ1-2; D might be TRBD1 (6 bases). Germline V lookup: CDR1 SGHVS, CDR2 FQNEAQ. CDR3 length: 15 residues. V lost 1 base and J lost 8, with 17 bases in between. CDR3 DNA: TGTGCCAGCAGCTTAGAAAACAGGGTCCATCGCGGCTACACCTTC. Encoded protein: CASSLENRVHRGYTF.

This clone was observed a single time. V usage is TRBV19 and J usage is TRBJ1-4; no reliable D call. Trimming cost V 3 bases and J 7 bases, with 18 bases left between them. Germline V gene lookup returns CDR1 LNHDA and CDR2 SQIVND (reference sequence). The CDR3 extends over 16 amino acids. CDR3 nucleotide sequence: TGTGCCAGTAGTATTTCCCACAGTATACGCCTTGAAAAACTGTTTTTT. Its protein product is CASSISHSIRLEKLFF.

The chain employs TRBV3-1 (or the pseudogene TRBV3-2) and TRBJ1-2, with TRBD1 identical over 9 bases. CDR1 LGHDT and CDR2 YNNKEL come from the germline V gene (reference sequence). V shed 8 bases, J shed 1 base, and the junction held 5 bases outside the gene matches. The CDR3 covers 14 residues. The CDR3 nucleotides read TGTGCCAGCGAACCGGGACAGGGTAACTATGGCTACACCTTC. This encodes CASEPGQGNYGYTF.

This sequence joins TRBV9 and TRBJ2-3, with TRBD2 identical over 11 bases. The CDR3 runs to 14 residues. V shed 3 bases, J shed 10 bases, and the junction held 7 bases outside the gene matches. Germline V lookup: CDR1 SGDLS, CDR2 YYNGEE. The CDR3 sequence: CASSATSGGDSQYF. The CDR3 bases are TGTGCCAGCAGCGCTACTAGCGGGGGTGATTCGCAGTATTTT.

This clone was detected only a few times. The rearrangement uses TRBV5-1 and TRBJ1-1, with no clear D. Trimming pared 4 bases from V and 3 bases from J, leaving 13 bases between. The V gene's germline CDR1 is SGHRS and CDR2 YFSETQ. There are 14 residues in the CDR3. DNA for the CDR3: TGCGCCAGCAGCCTACCGCGGGTGGACACTGAAGCTTTCTTT. Protein: CASSLPRVDTEAFF.

The rearrangement uses TRBV5-6 and TRBJ2-5, with TRBD1 matching over 7 bases. The CDR3 length is 13 residues. In germline, CDR1 is SGHDT, CDR2 YYEEEE. The trim removed 4 bases at V and 5 bases at J, leaving 5 bases unmatched. CDR3 coding DNA: TGTGCCAGCAGCCCGGGACAGTGGGAGACCCAGTACTTC. The encoded protein is CASSPGQWETQYF.

The chain recombines TRBV6-2 or TRBV6-3 with TRBJ1-2; 8 positions agree with TRBD1. The CDR3 has 14 residues. Looked up from germline, CDR1 is MNHEY and CDR2 is SVGEGT. The trim removed 2 bases at V and 6 bases at J, leaving 5 bases unmatched. CDR3 DNA: TGTGCCAGCAGTTACGGCGTCAGGGGGCATGGCTACACCTTC. Protein sequence: CASSYGVRGHGYTF.

The V gene is TRBV4-3, the J gene TRBJ2-5, with TRBD1 identical over 9 bases. Germline-derived CDR1 and CDR2 are LGHNA and YSLEER. There are 17 residues in the CDR3. After removal of 4 bases from V and 5 bases from J, the junction contained 14 bases not matched to a gene. CDR3: CASSLYAGTGSVETQYF. Written as DNA, the CDR3 is TGCGCCAGCAGCCTCTACGCCGGGACAGGGTCGGTCGAGACCCAGTACTTC.

The chain combines TRBV14 with TRBJ2-2; D ambiguous. The germline CDR1 and CDR2 sequences are SGHDN and FVKESK. The length of the CDR3 is 16 residues. Trimming pared 4 bases from V and 1 base from J, leaving 13 bases between. The CDR3 region is CASSLYLTQNTGELFF. The CDR3, as DNA: TGTGCCAGCAGCCTCTACCTTACACAGAACACCGGGGAGCTGTTTTTT.